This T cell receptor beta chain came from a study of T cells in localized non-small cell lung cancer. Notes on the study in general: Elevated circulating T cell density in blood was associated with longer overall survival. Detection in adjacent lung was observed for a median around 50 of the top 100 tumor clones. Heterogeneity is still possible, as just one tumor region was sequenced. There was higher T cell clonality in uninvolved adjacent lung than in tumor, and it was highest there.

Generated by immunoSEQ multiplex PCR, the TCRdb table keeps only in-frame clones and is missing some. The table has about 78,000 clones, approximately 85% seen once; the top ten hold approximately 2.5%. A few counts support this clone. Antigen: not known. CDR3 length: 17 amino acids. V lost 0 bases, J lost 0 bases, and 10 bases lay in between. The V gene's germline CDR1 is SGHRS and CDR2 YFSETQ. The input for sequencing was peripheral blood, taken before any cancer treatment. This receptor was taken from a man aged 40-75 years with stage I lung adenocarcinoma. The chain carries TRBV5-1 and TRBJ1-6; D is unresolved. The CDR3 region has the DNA TGCGCCAGCAGCTTGGGCGGGCCTTCCTCCTATAATTCACCCCTCCACTTT. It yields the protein CASSLGGPSSYNSPLHF.